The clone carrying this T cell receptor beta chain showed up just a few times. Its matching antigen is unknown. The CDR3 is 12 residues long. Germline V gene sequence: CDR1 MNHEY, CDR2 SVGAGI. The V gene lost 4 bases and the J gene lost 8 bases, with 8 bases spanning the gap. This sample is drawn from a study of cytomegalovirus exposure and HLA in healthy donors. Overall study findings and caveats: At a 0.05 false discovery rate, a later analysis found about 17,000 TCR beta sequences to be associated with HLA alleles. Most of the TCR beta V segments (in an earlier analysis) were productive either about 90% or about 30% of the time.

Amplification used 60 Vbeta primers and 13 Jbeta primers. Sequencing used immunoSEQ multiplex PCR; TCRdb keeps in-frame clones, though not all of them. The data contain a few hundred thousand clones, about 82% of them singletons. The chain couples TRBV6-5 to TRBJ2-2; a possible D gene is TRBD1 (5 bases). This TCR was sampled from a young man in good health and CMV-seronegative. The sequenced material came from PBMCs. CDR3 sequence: CASSWGVGELFF. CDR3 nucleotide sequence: TGTGCCAGCAGTTGGGGCGTGGGGGAGCTGTTTTTT.